This T cell receptor beta chain is drawn from a study of tumor-infiltrating lymphocytes in primary liver carcinoma. From about 530 ng total RNA, TCR beta cDNA was generated with a primer in the constant region. A slightly modified ARM-PCR protocol with three nested multiplex PCR rounds produced these TCR beta libraries. The first two PCR rounds used TRBV1-TRBV30 primers with a Cbeta primer, nine to ten cycles each. TCRdb re-called the multiplex PCR reads with MiXCR, one entry per CDR3 protein. Among tens of thousands of distinct CDR3 sequences, 60% to 80% were seen once, and the ten largest hold around 40%. CDR1 is ENHRY and CDR2 is SYGVKD in the germline V gene. The CDR3 sequence is 13 residues long. Turning to this clonotype: A junction boundary mismatches the germline segment, possibly from a read error.

RNA and DNA were co-extracted from roughly 20-30 mg of unsorted bulk tissue. The sequencing sample was made of tumor-adjacent normal liver tissue. J is TRBJ2-5 and V is TRBV10-3; TRBD2 is a possible D gene (6 bases). This receptor was obtained from a woman in her twenties or thirties with primary liver carcinoma and hepatitis B virus infection. CDR3 in amino acids: CAIRGDFQETQWF. The CDR3 DNA reads as TGTGCCATCAGGGGGGACTTCCAAGAGACCCAGTGGTTC.